A selection of T cell receptor beta chains follows, all from one sample in a study of blood T cell repertoires in COVID-19. Assay: immunoSEQ multiplex PCR; the TCRdb copy retains only in-frame clones and omits some. The sample includes fewer than 65,000 clones, 80% to 85% of them seen just once. Sequenced: peripheral blood. The receptors shown here come from a young man with COVID-19, enrolled during active disease. The CDR3 runs from the conserved cysteine through the conserved F or W. D genes are given only for firm matches. Clone size is not always given. Where it is, it says once, few, many or a class for expanded clones.

d_call: -
j_call: TRBJ2-1
clone_size: medium-sized
v_call: TRBV28
cdr3_aa: CASSLKSRGNEQFF
cdr3_nt: TGTGCCAGCAGTTTGAAGTCTAGGGGCAATGAGCAGTTCTTC

d_call: TRBD2
j_call: TRBJ2-7
clone_size: -
v_call: TRBV9
cdr3_aa: CASSSGGSLSYEQYF
cdr3_nt: TGTGCCAGCAGCTCCGGGGGGAGTCTCTCCTACGAGCAGTACTTC

d_call: TRBD2
j_call: TRBJ2-1
clone_size: -
v_call: TRBV10-3
cdr3_aa: CAISESSSGSDEQFF
cdr3_nt: TGTGCCATCAGTGAGTCGAGTAGCGGGAGCGATGAGCAGTTCTTC

d_call: -
j_call: TRBJ2-5
clone_size: -
v_call: TRBV12-5
cdr3_aa: CASGLSFQETQYF
cdr3_nt: TGTGCTAGTGGTTTGTCCTTCCAAGAGACCCAGTACTTC

d_call: TRBD2
j_call: TRBJ2-7
clone_size: -
v_call: TRBV15
cdr3_aa: CATSFGLDEQYF
cdr3_nt: TGTGCCACCAGCTTCGGACTAGACGAGCAGTACTTC

d_call: -
j_call: TRBJ2-1
clone_size: -
v_call: TRBV30
cdr3_aa: CASLFYNEQFF
cdr3_nt: TGTGCCTCTCTCTTCTACAATGAGCAGTTCTTC

d_call: TRBD2
j_call: TRBJ2-1
clone_size: -
v_call: TRBV9
cdr3_aa: CASSVEGSGINEQFF
cdr3_nt: TGTGCCAGCAGCGTAGAGGGTAGCGGGATCAATGAGCAGTTCTTC

d_call: -
j_call: TRBJ1-5
clone_size: -
v_call: TRBV28
cdr3_aa: CASSLAGGSQPQHF
cdr3_nt: TGTGCCAGCAGTTTAGCGGGGGGCAGTCAGCCCCAGCATTTT

d_call: -
j_call: TRBJ1-4
clone_size: -
v_call: TRBV19
cdr3_aa: CASSIQVTAGEKLFF
cdr3_nt: TGTGCCAGTAGTATACAGGTGACGGCGGGTGAAAAACTGTTTTTT

d_call: TRBD2
j_call: TRBJ2-1
clone_size: -
v_call: TRBV28
cdr3_aa: CASSPRLAETYNEQFF
cdr3_nt: TGTGCCAGCAGTCCGCGACTAGCGGAGACCTACAATGAGCAGTTCTTC

d_call: TRBD2
j_call: TRBJ2-1
clone_size: -
v_call: TRBV7-2
cdr3_aa: CASSSPGTSGLSSYNEQFF
cdr3_nt: TGTGCCAGCAGCTCACCCGGGACTAGCGGACTCAGCTCCTACAATGAGCAGTTCTTC

d_call: -
j_call: TRBJ2-5
clone_size: -
v_call: TRBV5-5
cdr3_aa: CASSPGYQETQYF
cdr3_nt: TGTGCCAGCAGCCCCGGGTACCAAGAGACCCAGTACTTC

d_call: -
j_call: TRBJ2-3
clone_size: once
v_call: TRBV24-1
cdr3_aa: CATSGERDFLTDTQYF
cdr3_nt: TGTGCCACCAGTGGGGAACGGGACTTCCTCACAGATACGCAGTATTTT

d_call: TRBD2
j_call: TRBJ2-5
clone_size: -
v_call: TRBV18
cdr3_aa: CASSRSGSAGETQYF
cdr3_nt: TGTGCCAGCTCACGGAGCGGGAGTGCTGGAGAGACCCAGTACTTC

d_call: -
j_call: TRBJ2-7
clone_size: -
v_call: TRBV28
cdr3_aa: CASSLPRGYEQYF
cdr3_nt: TGTGCCAGCAGTTTACCCAGGGGATACGAGCAGTACTTC

d_call: TRBD1
j_call: TRBJ2-7
clone_size: -
v_call: TRBV28
cdr3_aa: CASSLGGQGAGEQYF
cdr3_nt: TGTGCCAGCAGCTTAGGGGGACAGGGGGCCGGCGAGCAGTACTTC

d_call: TRBD1
j_call: TRBJ2-2
clone_size: -
v_call: TRBV5-1
cdr3_aa: CASSLASGQGAGELFF
cdr3_nt: TGCGCCAGCAGCTTGGCCAGCGGACAGGGGGCCGGGGAGCTGTTTTTT

d_call: TRBD2
j_call: TRBJ2-3
clone_size: -
v_call: TRBV7-9
cdr3_aa: CASSRGGGPDTQYF
cdr3_nt: TGTGCCAGCAGCAGAGGCGGGGGGCCGGATACGCAGTATTTT

d_call: TRBD2
j_call: TRBJ2-1
clone_size: -
v_call: TRBV9
cdr3_aa: CASTQREDPRSSYNEQFF
cdr3_nt: TGTGCCAGCACTCAGCGGGAGGACCCTAGGAGCTCCTACAATGAGCAGTTCTTC

d_call: TRBD2
j_call: TRBJ2-5
clone_size: once
v_call: TRBV20-1
cdr3_aa: CSASTSGSWEETQYF
cdr3_nt: TGCAGTGCAAGTACTAGCGGGAGTTGGGAAGAGACCCAGTACTTC

d_call: TRBD2
j_call: TRBJ2-1
clone_size: -
v_call: TRBV9
cdr3_aa: CASSTSGREHNEQFF
cdr3_nt: TGTGCCAGCAGCACCAGCGGGAGGGAACACAATGAGCAGTTCTTC

d_call: TRBD1
j_call: TRBJ1-2
clone_size: -
v_call: TRBV6-5
cdr3_aa: CASRLTGDYGYTF
cdr3_nt: TGTGCCAGCAGACTGACAGGGGACTATGGCTACACCTTC

d_call: -
j_call: TRBJ2-1
clone_size: -
v_call: TRBV29-1
cdr3_aa: CSVEYGGGPYNEQFF
cdr3_nt: TGCAGCGTTGAATACGGGGGAGGACCATACAATGAGCAGTTCTTC

d_call: -
j_call: TRBJ1-1
clone_size: -
v_call: TRBV12-3/TRBV12-4
cdr3_aa: CASSERTEAFF
cdr3_nt: TGTGCCAGCAGTGAGAGGACTGAAGCTTTCTTT

d_call: TRBD1
j_call: TRBJ2-1
clone_size: -
v_call: TRBV6-1
cdr3_aa: CASSGGTGILRSYNEQFF
cdr3_nt: TGTGCCAGCAGTGGCGGGACAGGCATTCTCCGTTCCTACAATGAGCAGTTCTTC

d_call: -
j_call: TRBJ1-1
clone_size: -
v_call: TRBV10-3
cdr3_aa: CAISEYRGTEAFF
cdr3_nt: TGTGCCATCAGTGAGTACCGAGGCACTGAAGCTTTCTTT

d_call: TRBD1
j_call: TRBJ1-5
clone_size: -
v_call: TRBV4-2
cdr3_aa: CASSPRQGDQPQHF
cdr3_nt: TGTGCCAGCAGCCCTAGACAGGGAGATCAGCCCCAGCATTTT

d_call: -
j_call: TRBJ2-1
clone_size: -
v_call: TRBV6-6
cdr3_aa: CASSPRAGETGISYNEQFF
cdr3_nt: TGTGCCAGCAGTCCCCGAGCGGGGGAGACAGGGATATCCTACAATGAGCAGTTCTTC

d_call: -
j_call: TRBJ2-3
clone_size: -
v_call: TRBV2
cdr3_aa: CASTFGSTDTQYF
cdr3_nt: TGTGCCAGCACTTTCGGGAGCACAGATACGCAGTATTTT

d_call: -
j_call: TRBJ2-7
clone_size: -
v_call: TRBV5-6
cdr3_aa: CASSLDGPHEQYF
cdr3_nt: TGTGCCAGCAGCTTGGATGGGCCCCACGAGCAGTACTTC

d_call: TRBD2
j_call: TRBJ2-5
clone_size: -
v_call: TRBV7-8
cdr3_aa: CASSLRGRAETQYF
cdr3_nt: TGTGCCAGCAGCTTACGCGGGAGAGCAGAGACCCAGTACTTC

d_call: TRBD2
j_call: TRBJ2-5
clone_size: -
v_call: TRBV28
cdr3_aa: CASRKSGGAPETQYF
cdr3_nt: TGTGCCAGCAGAAAAAGCGGGGGCGCCCCGGAGACCCAGTACTTC

d_call: -
j_call: TRBJ2-3
clone_size: -
v_call: TRBV4-3
cdr3_aa: CASSQELPTGLDTQYF
cdr3_nt: TGCGCCAGCAGCCAAGAGCTACCAACAGGGTTAGATACGCAGTATTTT

d_call: TRBD1
j_call: TRBJ1-6
clone_size: -
v_call: TRBV5-6
cdr3_aa: CASSFKSRTGGGSPLHF
cdr3_nt: TGTGCCAGCAGCTTTAAGAGCAGGACAGGGGGAGGGTCACCCCTCCACTTT

d_call: -
j_call: TRBJ1-1
clone_size: -
v_call: TRBV28
cdr3_aa: CASIFSRGLGEAFF
cdr3_nt: TGTGCCAGCATCTTTTCTAGGGGGTTGGGTGAAGCTTTCTTT

d_call: -
j_call: TRBJ2-4
clone_size: -
v_call: TRBV28
cdr3_aa: CASSMRAGAKNIQYF
cdr3_nt: TGTGCCAGCAGCATGAGGGCAGGAGCCAAAAACATTCAGTACTTC

d_call: TRBD1
j_call: TRBJ1-1
clone_size: -
v_call: TRBV27
cdr3_aa: CASSPTGENTEAFF
cdr3_nt: TGTGCCAGCAGTCCCACAGGGGAGAACACTGAAGCTTTCTTT

d_call: -
j_call: TRBJ1-3
clone_size: few
v_call: TRBV19
cdr3_aa: CASTHLAGNTIYF
cdr3_nt: TGTGCCAGTACCCACCTAGCTGGAAACACCATATATTTT

d_call: TRBD1
j_call: TRBJ1-5
clone_size: once
v_call: TRBV6-4
cdr3_aa: CASRNRDRGLGQPQHF
cdr3_nt: TGTGCCAGCAGGAACCGGGACAGGGGGCTCGGTCAGCCCCAGCATTTT

d_call: -
j_call: TRBJ1-5
clone_size: -
v_call: TRBV19
cdr3_aa: CASSPTFRDQPQHF
cdr3_nt: TGTGCCAGTAGTCCCACGTTCCGGGATCAGCCCCAGCATTTT

d_call: -
j_call: TRBJ1-1
clone_size: once
v_call: TRBV15
cdr3_aa: CATSRDQGGAFF
cdr3_nt: TGTGCCACCAGCAGAGATCAGGGCGGAGCTTTCTTT

d_call: TRBD2
j_call: TRBJ2-7
clone_size: once
v_call: TRBV7-6
cdr3_aa: CASRPGTSGSYEQYF
cdr3_nt: TGTGCCAGCAGACCAGGGACTAGCGGTTCGTACGAGCAGTACTTC

d_call: TRBD1
j_call: TRBJ2-7
clone_size: -
v_call: TRBV19
cdr3_aa: CASSISRTGSYEQYF
cdr3_nt: TGTGCCAGTAGTATTAGTAGGACAGGCTCCTACGAGCAGTACTTC

d_call: -
j_call: TRBJ2-7
clone_size: -
v_call: TRBV28
cdr3_aa: CASNREDLIYEQYF
cdr3_nt: TGTGCCAGCAACCGAGAAGATCTCATCTACGAGCAGTACTTC

d_call: TRBD2
j_call: TRBJ2-3
clone_size: -
v_call: TRBV3-1/TRBV3-2
cdr3_aa: CASSQGLAEDSDTQYF
cdr3_nt: TGTGCCAGCAGCCAAGGACTAGCGGAGGATTCAGATACGCAGTATTTT

d_call: TRBD1
j_call: TRBJ1-1
clone_size: -
v_call: TRBV13
cdr3_aa: CASSPNPGQGVTEAFF
cdr3_nt: TGTGCCAGCAGCCCAAATCCGGGACAGGGGGTTACTGAAGCTTTCTTT

d_call: -
j_call: TRBJ2-6
clone_size: once
v_call: TRBV5-1
cdr3_aa: CASSWSGGMSSGANVLTF
cdr3_nt: TGCGCCAGCAGCTGGAGTGGAGGGATGAGCTCTGGGGCCAACGTCCTGACTTTC

d_call: -
j_call: TRBJ2-7
clone_size: -
v_call: TRBV18
cdr3_aa: CASSPPPRGAQYF
cdr3_nt: TGTGCCAGCTCACCACCCCCTCGGGGTGCGCAGTACTTC

d_call: -
j_call: TRBJ1-1
clone_size: -
v_call: TRBV28
cdr3_aa: CASSHTGSGFF
cdr3_nt: TGTGCCAGCAGCCATACAGGGTCTGGTTTCTTT

d_call: -
j_call: TRBJ2-1
clone_size: -
v_call: TRBV24-1
cdr3_aa: CATDRDTYNEQFF
cdr3_nt: TGTGCCACCGATCGGGACACCTACAATGAGCAGTTCTTC

d_call: -
j_call: TRBJ2-3
clone_size: -
v_call: TRBV14
cdr3_aa: CASSQVRGTADTQYF
cdr3_nt: TGTGCCAGCAGCCAAGTAAGGGGGACGGCAGATACGCAGTATTTT

d_call: TRBD2
j_call: TRBJ2-7
clone_size: medium-sized
v_call: TRBV4-2
cdr3_aa: CASSQEISGNNEQYF
cdr3_nt: TGTGCCAGCAGCCAAGAGATTAGCGGGAACAACGAGCAGTACTTC

d_call: TRBD2
j_call: TRBJ2-7
clone_size: -
v_call: TRBV28
cdr3_aa: CASRPTSGSTYEQYF
cdr3_nt: TGTGCCAGCAGACCAACTAGCGGGAGTACGTACGAGCAGTACTTC

d_call: -
j_call: TRBJ2-7
clone_size: -
v_call: TRBV3-1/TRBV3-2
cdr3_aa: CASSPPWGAAPEQYF
cdr3_nt: TGTGCCAGCAGCCCCCCGTGGGGAGCGGCCCCCGAGCAGTACTTC

d_call: -
j_call: TRBJ1-6
clone_size: -
v_call: TRBV6-6
cdr3_aa: CASRGPNNSPLHF
cdr3_nt: TGTGCCAGCAGGGGCCCCAATAATTCACCCCTCCACTTT

d_call: TRBD1
j_call: TRBJ1-5
clone_size: -
v_call: TRBV28
cdr3_aa: CASSVTGENQPQHF
cdr3_nt: TGTGCCAGCAGTGTTACAGGGGAAAATCAGCCCCAGCATTTT

d_call: -
j_call: TRBJ2-1
clone_size: -
v_call: TRBV6-2/TRBV6-3
cdr3_aa: CASSSLEYNEQFF
cdr3_nt: TGTGCCAGCAGCTCCCTAGAATACAATGAGCAGTTCTTC

d_call: -
j_call: TRBJ2-7
clone_size: once
v_call: TRBV15
cdr3_aa: CATSSPGHHSYEQYF
cdr3_nt: TGTGCCACCAGCTCGCCGGGACACCACTCCTACGAGCAGTACTTC

d_call: TRBD1
j_call: TRBJ2-2
clone_size: -
v_call: TRBV24-1
cdr3_aa: CATRERDSSTGELFF
cdr3_nt: TGTGCCACCAGGGAGAGGGACAGTTCCACCGGGGAGCTGTTTTTT

d_call: TRBD1
j_call: TRBJ2-5
clone_size: once
v_call: TRBV6-5
cdr3_aa: CASRPTGGGPQTQYF
cdr3_nt: TGTGCCAGCAGGCCTACAGGGGGCGGCCCGCAGACCCAGTACTTC